This T cell receptor beta chain was sequenced during a study of shared clonotypes between healthy human individuals. CD8 memory merged CD45RO+ cells and CCR7-negative CD45RA+ TemRA cells into one population. A remark on this clone: Its antigen is unidentified.

Findings of the study overall: Non-shared clonotypes had lower generation probabilities than clonotypes shared by all four sorted-subset donors. Naive subsets tended to show greater estimated richness than memory subsets.

Genomic DNA (from each subset) was split evenly across several immunoSEQ plates. Using immunoSEQ multiplex PCR, the repertoire was profiled, and TCRdb retains in-frame clones only, with some absent. The sample holds roughly 410,000 clones, roughly 96% seen once. Germline CDR1 MNHEY, CDR2 SVGAGI. V lost 5 bases, J lost 8 bases, and 15 bases lay in between. This CDR3 is built from 13 residues. This clonotype was sampled from a man aged 25 to 40 in good health. Sequencing was carried out using memory CD8+ T cells sorted from blood. The subset here: CD45RO+ cells pooled with CCR7-negative TemRA cells. The chain uses TRBV6-5 and TRBJ1-2, with D tentatively TRBD1 (6 bases). CDR3 bases: TGTGCCAGCAGTACCCCGGACAGTGGCGGCTACACCTTC. Residues: CASSTPDSGGYTF.